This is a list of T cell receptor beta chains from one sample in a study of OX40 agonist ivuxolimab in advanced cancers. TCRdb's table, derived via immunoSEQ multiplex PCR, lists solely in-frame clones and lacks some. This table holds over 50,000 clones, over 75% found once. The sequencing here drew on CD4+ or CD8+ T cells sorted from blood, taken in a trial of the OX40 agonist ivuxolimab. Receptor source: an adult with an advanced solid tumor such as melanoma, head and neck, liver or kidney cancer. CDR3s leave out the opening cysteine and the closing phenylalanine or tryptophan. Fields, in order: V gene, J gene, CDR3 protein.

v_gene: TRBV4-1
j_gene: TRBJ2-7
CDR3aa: ASSQLDMGLAGGEQY

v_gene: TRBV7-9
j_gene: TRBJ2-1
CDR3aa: ASSPIGVAGEQF

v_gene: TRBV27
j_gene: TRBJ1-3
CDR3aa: ASSSGTGGFLGNTIY

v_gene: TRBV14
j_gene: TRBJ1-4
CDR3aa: ASSTRIDEKLF

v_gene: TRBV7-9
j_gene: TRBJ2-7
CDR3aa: ASSLVAYEQY

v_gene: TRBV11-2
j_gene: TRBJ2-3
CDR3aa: ASSLTSGGGDTQY

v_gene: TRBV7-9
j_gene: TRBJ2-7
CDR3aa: ASSLDLATHEQY

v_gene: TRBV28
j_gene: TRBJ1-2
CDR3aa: ASNLPGAEGYT

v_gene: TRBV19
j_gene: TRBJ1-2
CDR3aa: ASSMGGFGYT

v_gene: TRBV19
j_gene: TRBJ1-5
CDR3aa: ASSMIQINQPQH

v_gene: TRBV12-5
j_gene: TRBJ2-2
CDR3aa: ASGSYPAGGTGELF

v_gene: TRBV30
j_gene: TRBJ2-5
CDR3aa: AWSVSSQETQY

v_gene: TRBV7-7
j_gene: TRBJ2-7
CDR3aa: ASSLKVYEQY

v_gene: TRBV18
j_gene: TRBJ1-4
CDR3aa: ASSRASLSATNEKLF

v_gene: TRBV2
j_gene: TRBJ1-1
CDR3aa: ASSVQRNTEAF

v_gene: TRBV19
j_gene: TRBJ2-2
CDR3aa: ATSSSGRAGTGELF

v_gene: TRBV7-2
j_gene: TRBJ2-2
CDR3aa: ASRVVRGRSGELF

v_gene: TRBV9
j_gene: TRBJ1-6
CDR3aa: ASSPFGGYNSPLH

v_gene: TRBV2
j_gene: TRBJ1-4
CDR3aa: ASKPGATNEKLF

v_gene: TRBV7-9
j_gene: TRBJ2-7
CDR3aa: ASSSIPREIGYEQY

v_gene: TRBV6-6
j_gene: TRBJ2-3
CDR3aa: ASSAADGHTQY

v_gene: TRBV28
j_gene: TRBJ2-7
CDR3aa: ASSLWGEQY

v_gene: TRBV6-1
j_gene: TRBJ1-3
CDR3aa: ASSEALKGSGNTIY

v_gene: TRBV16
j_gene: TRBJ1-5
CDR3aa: ASSHTGTPSNQPQH

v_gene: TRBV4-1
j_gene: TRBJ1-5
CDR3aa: ASSPRQGYQPQH

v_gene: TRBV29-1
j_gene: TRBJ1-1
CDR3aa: SGTVTGNTEAF

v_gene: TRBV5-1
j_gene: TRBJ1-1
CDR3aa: ASSPPDREVTEAF

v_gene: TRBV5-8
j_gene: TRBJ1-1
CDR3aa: ASSLDGRNTEAF

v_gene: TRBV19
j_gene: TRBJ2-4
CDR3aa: ASSLTGGLAKNIQY

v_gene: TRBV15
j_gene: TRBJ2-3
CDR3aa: ATSREGGTQY

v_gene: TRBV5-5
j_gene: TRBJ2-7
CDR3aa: ASSLGTVGEQY

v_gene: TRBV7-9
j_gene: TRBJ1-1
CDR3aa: ASSPDRGYPEAF

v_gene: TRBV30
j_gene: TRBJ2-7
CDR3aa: AWSPNSRYEQY

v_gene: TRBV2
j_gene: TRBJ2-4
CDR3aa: ASTRSSGSLAKNIQY

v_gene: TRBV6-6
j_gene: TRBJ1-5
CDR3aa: ASESMVNQPQH

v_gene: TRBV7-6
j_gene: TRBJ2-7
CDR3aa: ASSSLTGPSYEQY

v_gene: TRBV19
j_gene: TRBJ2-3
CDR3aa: ASSIPTAGGADTQY

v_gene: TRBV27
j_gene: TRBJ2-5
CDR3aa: ASRALAQETQY

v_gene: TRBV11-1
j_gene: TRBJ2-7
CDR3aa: ASSLVGGGEQY

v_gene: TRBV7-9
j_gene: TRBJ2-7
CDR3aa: ASSSQGQSSSYEQY

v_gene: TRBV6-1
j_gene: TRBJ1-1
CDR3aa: ASSARQGLRTEAF

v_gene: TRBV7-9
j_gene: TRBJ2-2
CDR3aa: ASSFTGQAFVTGELF

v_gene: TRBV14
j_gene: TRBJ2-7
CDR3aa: ASSHRRDRNYEQY

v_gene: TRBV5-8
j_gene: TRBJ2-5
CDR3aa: ASRLTGSQKTQY

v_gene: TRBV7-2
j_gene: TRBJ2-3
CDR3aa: ASSPEFWTQDTQY

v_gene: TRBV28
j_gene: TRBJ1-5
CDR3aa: ASSEPRESQWNQPQH

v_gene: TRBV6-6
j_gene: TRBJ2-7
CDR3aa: ASNHRDVTYEQY

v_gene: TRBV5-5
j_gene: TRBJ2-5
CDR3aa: ASSYAPEGRETQY

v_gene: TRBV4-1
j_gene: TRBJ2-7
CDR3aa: ASSQGQGTYEQY

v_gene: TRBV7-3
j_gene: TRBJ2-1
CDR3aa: ASSLSGGPLNEQF

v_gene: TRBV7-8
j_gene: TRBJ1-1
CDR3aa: ASSLDKRDTEAF

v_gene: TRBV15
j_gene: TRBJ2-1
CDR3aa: ATSKRQRVYNEQF